These 24 T cell receptor beta chains share one sample of origin, sequenced in a study of blood T cell repertoires in COVID-19. Assay used: immunoSEQ multiplex PCR; TCRdb lists only in-frame clones, some missing. The table shows 270,000 or so clones, with around 86% occurring only once. Sequencing was carried out using peripheral blood. The source of these receptors is a man aged 35-49 years with active or convalescent COVID-19.

This clone was seen a few times. This chain uses TRBV27 with TRBJ1-1; D gene uncertain. This CDR3 comprises 12 residues. V gave up 4 bases and J gave up 5 bases, with 8 bases separating them. Germline CDR1 reads MNHEY; CDR2 reads SMNVEV (reference sequence). CDR3 DNA: TGTGCCAGCAGTTCCAGGAGGACTGAAGCTTTCTTT. Amino acids: CASSSRRTEAFF.

V usage is TRBV6-5 and J usage is TRBJ2-5; D is unclear. The CDR3 runs to 13 residues. The V gene's germline CDR1 is MNHEY and CDR2 SVGAGI. Trimming left V 4 bases short and J 5 bases short, with 11 bases between. In DNA, the CDR3 is TGTGCCAGCAGTTCCACCCCACGGGAGACCCAGTACTTC. It is translated as CASSSTPRETQYF.

The V call is TRBV7-2, the J call TRBJ1-3; 9 bases are shared with TRBD1. CDR1 SGHTA and CDR2 FQGNSA come from the germline V gene. This CDR3 is built from 15 residues. V shed 3 bases and J 1 base; nucleotides not matched to a gene: 1. CDR3 bases: TGTGCCAGCAGCTTGACAGGGGGATCTGGAAACACCATATATTTT. This codes for CASSLTGGSGNTIYF.

The chain combines TRBV27 with TRBJ1-2; D remains unclear. The ends were cut back, 8 bases at V and 8 bases at J, with 18 bases in the middle. The CDR3 contains 13 residues. Germline loops: CDR1 MNHEY, CDR2 SMNVEV (reference sequence). Here the CDR3 reads CASPREGARGYTF. The CDR3 DNA reads TGTGCCAGCCCCCGCGAAGGAGCACGAGGCTACACCTTC.

V and J are TRBV3-1 (or the pseudogene TRBV3-2) and TRBJ1-2, with 8 bases aligning to TRBD1. Germline V gene data show CDR1 as LGHDT and CDR2 as YNNKEL (reference sequence). The CDR3 extends over 15 amino acids. The trim removed 0 bases at V and 3 bases at J, leaving 3 bases unmatched. CDR3 nucleotide sequence: TGTGCCAGCAGCCAAGATGACAGGGGTGACTATGGCTACACCTTC. It specifies CASSQDDRGDYGYTF.

There are a few counts of this clone. J is TRBJ1-2 and V is TRBV2; TRBD1 matches 8 bases. Germline lookup yields CDR1 SNHLY and CDR2 FYNNEI. V shed 2 bases and J 6 bases; nucleotides not matched to a gene: 5. There are 14 residues in the CDR3. In DNA, the CDR3 is TGTGCCAGCAGTGAACGAGCAGGGGGCGATGGCTACACCTTC. It is translated as CASSERAGGDGYTF.

The genes are TRBV5-5 and TRBJ1-2, with 12 nucleotides matching TRBD1. This CDR3 is 17 amino acids long. The V segment lost 5 bases and the J segment 7 bases; nucleotides outside the gene matches: 15. Germline lookup yields CDR1 SGHKS and CDR2 YYEKEE (reference sequence). CDR3 loop: CASRKTASGTGGFGYTF. The CDR3 DNA reads as TGTGCCAGCAGGAAAACAGCGAGTGGGACAGGGGGCTTTGGCTACACCTTC.

This chain links TRBV4-1 with TRBJ2-1; 7 nucleotides align to TRBD2. The CDR3 runs 17 residues. Germline lookup yields CDR1 MGHRA and CDR2 YSYEKL. J was trimmed by 4 bases and V by 1 base; bases with no gene match: 10. The CDR3 region is CASSQGPGGGTYNEQFF. CDR3 nucleotide sequence: TGCGCCAGCAGCCAAGGTCCTGGGGGGGGAACGTACAATGAGCAGTTCTTC.

The chain combines TRBV11-2 with TRBJ2-2; 8 bases agree with TRBD2. Germline V gives CDR1 SGHAT, CDR2 FQNNGV. The CDR3 covers 17 residues. Germline trimming cut 5 bases from V and 4 bases from J; bases unmatched to any gene: 12. The CDR3 DNA sequence: TGTGCCAGCAGCCCCGCTGTCCGGGGGGGTAGCACCGGGGAGCTGTTTTTT. It translates to CASSPAVRGGSTGELFF.

This clone was seen more than once but under ten times. The chain combines TRBV5-1 with TRBJ2-1; no definite D call. The CDR3 is 12 amino acids. V lost 6 bases to trimming and J lost 8 bases, with 12 bases between them. CDR1 SGHRS and CDR2 YFSETQ come from the germline V gene. This CDR3 is CASTRQIHEQFF. The CDR3 nucleotides read TGCGCCAGCACCCGACAAATACATGAGCAGTTCTTC.

V gene TRBV9 combines with J gene TRBJ2-3; 10 bases are a match to TRBD1. V was pared by 4 bases and J by 2 bases, with 13 bases of the junction left unmatched. The CDR3 has 18 amino acids. Looked up from germline, CDR1 is SGDLS and CDR2 is YYNGEE. The CDR3 DNA is TGTGCCAGCAGCTACTCCTCAGCCGGGACAGGGGTCACAGATACGCAGTATTTT. Translating gives CASSYSSAGTGVTDTQYF.

The chain couples TRBV20-1 to TRBJ1-1; the D gene is possibly TRBD1 (6 bases). Germline loops: CDR1 DFQATT, CDR2 SNEGSKA (reference sequence). The CDR3 spans 14 residues. V lost 3 bases and J 0 bases, leaving 11 bases between the germline ends. The CDR3 sequence is CSASPDSMNTEAFF. CDR3 DNA sequence: TGCAGTGCTAGTCCGGACAGCATGAACACTGAAGCTTTCTTT.

V and J are TRBV30 and TRBJ1-5, with D unresolved. CDR1 is GTSNPN, CDR2 SVGIG, per germline (reference sequence). The V gene lost 1 base and the J gene lost 3 bases, with 7 bases spanning the gap. This CDR3 is 13 amino acids long. The CDR3 bases are TGTGCCTGGAGTGACAGCTACAATCAGCCCCAGCATTTT. It translates to CAWSDSYNQPQHF. The full variable domain, in which reference TRBV30 and TRBJ1-5 provide the parts outside the CDR3, is SQTIHQWPATLVQPVGSPLSLECTVEGTSNPNLYWYRQAAGRGLQLLFYSVGIGQISSEVPQNLSASRPQDRQFILSSKKLLLSDSGFYLCAWSDSYNQPQHFGDGTRLSIL.

The chain joins TRBV6-4 to TRBJ2-1, with D unclear. CDR1 and CDR2 from the germline V gene are MRHNA and SNTAGT. The V end lost 4 bases, the J end lost 8 bases, and 15 bases lay between the germline ends. This CDR3 has 14 residues. CDR3 amino acids: CASSVGPEAHEQFF. The CDR3 nucleotides are TGTGCCAGCAGTGTAGGCCCAGAGGCCCATGAGCAGTTCTTC.

The rearrangement uses TRBV19 and TRBJ1-1, with 7 positions matching TRBD1. Germline values: CDR1 LNHDA, CDR2 SQIVND (reference sequence). This CDR3 comprises 16 residues. J lost 3 bases, V lost 7 bases, and 14 bases had no gene match. CDR3 residues: CASKGGRGISYTEAFF. Written as DNA, the CDR3 is TGTGCCAGTAAGGGAGGCAGGGGGATTTCGTACACTGAAGCTTTCTTT.

This rearrangement joins TRBV6-5 to TRBJ2-7; 8 positions agree with TRBD1. Trimming at V came to 5 bases and at J to 2 bases, leaving 5 bases not matched to a gene. Germline V gene sequence: CDR1 MNHEY, CDR2 SVGAGI. This CDR3 comprises 14 residues. CDR3 DNA: TGTGCCAGCAGTACCTCACAGGGGGCCTACGAGCAGTACTTC. It encodes CASSTSQGAYEQYF.

This chain joins TRBV7-2 and TRBJ2-1, with TRBD2 matching 7 bases. Germline CDR1 reads SGHTA; CDR2 reads FQGNSA. J was trimmed by 3 bases and V by 5 bases; bases with no gene match: 7. The CDR3 is 15 amino acids. CDR3 protein: CASSPPGGSYNEQFF. CDR3 coding DNA: TGTGCCAGCAGCCCGCCCGGCGGGAGCTACAATGAGCAGTTCTTC.

The chain combines TRBV7-2 with TRBJ1-2; a weak D match, TRBD1 (5 bases). V was clipped by 5 bases and J by 8 bases, with 21 bases between them. The CDR3 loop spans 15 amino acids. Germline values: CDR1 SGHTA, CDR2 FQGNSA. CDR3: CASSPQSGRGGGYTF. CDR3 bases: TGTGCCAGCAGCCCCCAATCCGGGAGGGGAGGGGGCTACACCTTC.

The chain employs TRBV29-1 and TRBJ1-4; D ambiguous. V dropped 2 bases and J dropped 6 bases, with 10 bases sitting between them. Germline V CDR1 and CDR2: SQVTM, ANQGSEA. The CDR3 is made up of 13 amino acids. DNA of the CDR3: TGCAGCGTTGAATTGCAGGCCTATGAAAAACTGTTTTTT. It codes for CSVELQAYEKLFF.

The CDR3 loop is CASSQESIARSSYEQYF. Written as DNA, the CDR3 is TGTGCCAGCAGCCAAGAGAGTATAGCCCGCAGCTCCTACGAGCAGTACTTC. The chain couples TRBV4-2 to TRBJ2-7; D is uncertain. From germline, CDR1 is LGHNA and CDR2 YNFKEQ. The length of the CDR3 is 17 residues. V gave up 0 bases and J gave up 0 bases, with 15 bases separating them.

V and J are TRBV29-1 and TRBJ2-7, with D uncertain. V lost 1 base and J 4 bases, leaving 5 bases between the germline ends. The germline V gene encodes CDR1 SQVTM and CDR2 ANQGSEA. CDR3 size: 11 residues. CDR3 in DNA: TGCAGCGTTGAAGGGAGATACGAGCAGTACTTC. Translated: CSVEGRYEQYF.

This chain connects TRBV27 to TRBJ1-2; 7 nucleotides align to TRBD1. Looked up from germline, CDR1 is MNHEY and CDR2 is SMNVEV (reference sequence). V gave up 3 bases and J gave up 5 bases; unmatched junction bases: 6. CDR3 size: 14 residues. The CDR3 DNA reads TGTGCCAGCAGTTTCCTGGGGACAGAGTATGGCTACACCTTC. This sequence encodes CASSFLGTEYGYTF.

The chain is built from TRBV2 and TRBJ2-5, with 12 positions matching TRBD2. The CDR3 contains 14 residues. CDR1 and CDR2 (germline): SNHLY, FYNNEI. V trimming: 5 bases; J trimming: 4 bases; junction bases outside the gene matches: 2. The CDR3 protein is CASSMGLAGETQYF. The CDR3 DNA sequence: TGTGCCAGCAGTATGGGACTAGCGGGAGAGACCCAGTACTTC.

The chain couples TRBV6-1 to TRBJ1-2; D call uncertain. The V end lost 1 base, the J end lost 2 bases, and 11 bases lay between the germline ends. Germline CDR1 MNHNS, CDR2 SASEGT. The CDR3 sequence is 15 residues long. The CDR3 DNA reads TGTGCCAGCAGTGAAGACCCGGGAGGGAACTATGGCTACACCTTC. Amino acids: CASSEDPGGNYGYTF.